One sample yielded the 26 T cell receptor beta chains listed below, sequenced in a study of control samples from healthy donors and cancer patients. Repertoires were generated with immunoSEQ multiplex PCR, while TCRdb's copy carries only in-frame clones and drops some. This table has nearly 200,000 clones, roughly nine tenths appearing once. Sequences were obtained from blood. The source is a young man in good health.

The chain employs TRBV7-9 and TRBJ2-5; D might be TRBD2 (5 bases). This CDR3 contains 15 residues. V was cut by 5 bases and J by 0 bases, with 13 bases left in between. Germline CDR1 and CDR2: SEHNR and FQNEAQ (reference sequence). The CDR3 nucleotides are TGTGCCAGCAGCCCTCAGCCGGGGTACCAAGAGACCCAGTACTTC. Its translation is CASSPQPGYQETQYF. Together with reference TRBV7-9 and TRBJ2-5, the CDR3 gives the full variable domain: DTGVSQNPRHKITKRGQNVTFRCDPISEHNRLYWYRQTLGQGPEFLTYFQNEAQLEKSRLLSDRFSAERPKGSFSTLEIQRTEQGDSAMYLCASSPQPGYQETQYFGPGTRLLVL.

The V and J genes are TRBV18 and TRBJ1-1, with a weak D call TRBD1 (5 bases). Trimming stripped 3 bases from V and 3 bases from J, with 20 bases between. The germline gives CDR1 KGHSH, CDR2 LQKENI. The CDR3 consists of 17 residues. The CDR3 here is CASSPRLTWDLHTEAFF. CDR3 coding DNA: TGTGCCAGCTCACCTAGACTCACGTGGGACCTTCACACTGAAGCTTTCTTT.

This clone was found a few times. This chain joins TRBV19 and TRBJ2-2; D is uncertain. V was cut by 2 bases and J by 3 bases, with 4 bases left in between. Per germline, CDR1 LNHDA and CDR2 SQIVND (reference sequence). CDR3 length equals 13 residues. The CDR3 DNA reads TGTGCCAGTAGTATACCCCACACCGGGGAGCTGTTTTTT. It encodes CASSIPHTGELFF.

The CDR3 protein is CASSYGVSGTDTQYF. CDR3 coding DNA: TGTGCCAGCAGTTACGGGGTTAGCGGGACAGATACGCAGTATTTT. This chain connects TRBV6-2 or TRBV6-3 to TRBJ2-3; 7 bases map to TRBD2. With 2 bases clipped from V and 3 bases from J, the junction kept 5 bases outside the gene matches. Germline loops: CDR1 MNHEY, CDR2 SVGEGT. This CDR3 is 15 amino acids long.

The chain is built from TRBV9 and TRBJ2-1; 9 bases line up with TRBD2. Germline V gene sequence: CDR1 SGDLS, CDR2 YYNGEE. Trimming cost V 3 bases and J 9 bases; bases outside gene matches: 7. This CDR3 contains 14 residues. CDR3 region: CASSEGTSFVEQFF. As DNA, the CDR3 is TGTGCCAGCAGCGAGGGGACTAGCTTCGTTGAGCAGTTCTTC.

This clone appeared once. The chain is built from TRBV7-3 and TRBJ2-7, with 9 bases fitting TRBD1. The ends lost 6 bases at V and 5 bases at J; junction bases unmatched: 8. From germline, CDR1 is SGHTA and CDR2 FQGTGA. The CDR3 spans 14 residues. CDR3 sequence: CASRSGQGEDEQYF. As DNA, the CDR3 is TGTGCCAGCAGGTCGGGACAGGGCGAGGACGAGCAGTACTTC.

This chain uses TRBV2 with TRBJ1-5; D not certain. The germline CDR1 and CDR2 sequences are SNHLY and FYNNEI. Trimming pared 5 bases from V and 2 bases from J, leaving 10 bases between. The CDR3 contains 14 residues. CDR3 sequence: CASSKAWGNQPQHF. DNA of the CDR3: TGTGCCAGCAGTAAGGCGTGGGGCAATCAGCCCCAGCATTTT.

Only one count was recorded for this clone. In nucleotides, the CDR3 is TGTGCCAGCAGCCTACAGGGGGGGGTCCCTGAAGCTTTCTTT. This gives the protein CASSLQGGVPEAFF. The V and J genes are TRBV7-2 and TRBJ1-1; 8 bases agree with TRBD1. V was clipped by 5 bases and J by 6 bases; unmatched bases: 8. The CDR3 is 14 amino acids. Looked up from germline, CDR1 is SGHTA and CDR2 is FQGNSA. Full variable domain (remainder filled in from reference TRBV7-2 and TRBJ1-1): GAGVSQSPSNKVTEKGKDVELRCDPISGHTALYWYRQSLGQGLEFLIYFQGNSAPDKSGLPSDRFSAERTGGSVSTLTIQRTQQEDSAVYLCASSLQGGVPEAFFGQGTRLTVV.

CDR3 sequence reads: CASSLTLANTEAFF. DNA for the CDR3: TGCGCCAGCAGCCTTACACTCGCGAACACTGAAGCTTTCTTT. The rearrangement joins TRBV5-1 to TRBJ1-1; D uncertain. Trimming removed 4 bases at V and 1 base at J, with 11 bases between. There are 14 residues in the CDR3. From germline, CDR1 is SGHRS and CDR2 YFSETQ. The entire variable domain, with the rest obtained from reference TRBV5-1 and TRBJ1-1, is as follows: KAGVTQTPRYLIKTRGQQVTLSCSPISGHRSVSWYQQTPGQGLQFLFEYFSETQRNKGNFPGRFSGRQFSNSRSEMNVSTLELGDSALYLCASSLTLANTEAFFGQGTRLTVV.

CDR3 bases: TGTGCCAGCAGCCTGGACCAGCAGAAAAACACCGGGGAGCTGTTTTTT. It yields the protein CASSLDQQKNTGELFF. The chain carries TRBV5-5 and TRBJ2-2; D gene unclear. Germline CDR1 SGHKS, CDR2 YYEKEE (reference sequence). The V and J ends lost 4 bases and 2 bases respectively, with 15 bases between them. The CDR3 spans 16 residues.

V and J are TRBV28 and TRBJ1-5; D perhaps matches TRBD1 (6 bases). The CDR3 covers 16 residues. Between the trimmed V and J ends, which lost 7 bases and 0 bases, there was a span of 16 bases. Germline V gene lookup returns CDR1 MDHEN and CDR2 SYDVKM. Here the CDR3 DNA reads TGTGCCAGCACCTTAGGGGGGATCCTTAGCAATCAGCCCCAGCATTTT. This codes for CASTLGGILSNQPQHF.

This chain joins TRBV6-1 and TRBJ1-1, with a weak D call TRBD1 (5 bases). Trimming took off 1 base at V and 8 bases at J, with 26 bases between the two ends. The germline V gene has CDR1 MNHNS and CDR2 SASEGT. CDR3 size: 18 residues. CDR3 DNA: TGTGCCAGCAGTGAAGATCGGGTAGAGGTTTTCGGGCAGGGAGAAGCTTTCTTT. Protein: CASSEDRVEVFGQGEAFF.

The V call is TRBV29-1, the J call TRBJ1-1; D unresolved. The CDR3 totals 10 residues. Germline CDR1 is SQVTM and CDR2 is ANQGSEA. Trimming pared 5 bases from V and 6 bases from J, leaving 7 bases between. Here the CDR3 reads CSVFGSEAFF. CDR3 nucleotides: TGCAGCGTTTTTGGGTCTGAAGCTTTCTTT.

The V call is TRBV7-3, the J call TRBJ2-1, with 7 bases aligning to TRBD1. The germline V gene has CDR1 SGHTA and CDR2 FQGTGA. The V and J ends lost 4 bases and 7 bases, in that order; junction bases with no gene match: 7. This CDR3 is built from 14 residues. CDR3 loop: CASSSGQTGNEQFF. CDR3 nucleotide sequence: TGTGCCAGCAGCTCTGGACAGACAGGGAATGAGCAGTTCTTC.

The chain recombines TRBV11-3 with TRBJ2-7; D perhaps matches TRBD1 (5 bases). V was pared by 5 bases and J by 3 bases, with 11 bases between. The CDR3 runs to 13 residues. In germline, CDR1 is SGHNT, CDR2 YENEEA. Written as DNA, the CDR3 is TGTGCCAGCAGCCCAGGGTTCGGCTACGAGCAGTACTTC. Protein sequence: CASSPGFGYEQYF.

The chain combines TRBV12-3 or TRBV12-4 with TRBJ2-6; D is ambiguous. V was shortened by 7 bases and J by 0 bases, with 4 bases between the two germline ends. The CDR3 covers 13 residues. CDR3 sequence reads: CASKDSGANVLTF. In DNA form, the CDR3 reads TGTGCCAGCAAGGACTCTGGGGCCAACGTCCTGACTTTC.

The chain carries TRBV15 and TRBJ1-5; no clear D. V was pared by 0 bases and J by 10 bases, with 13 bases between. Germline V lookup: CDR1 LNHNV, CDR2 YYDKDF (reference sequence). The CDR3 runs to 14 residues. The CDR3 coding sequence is TGTGCCACCAGCAGAGATACGACCGGAGGACCCCAGCATTTT. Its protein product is CATSRDTTGGPQHF.

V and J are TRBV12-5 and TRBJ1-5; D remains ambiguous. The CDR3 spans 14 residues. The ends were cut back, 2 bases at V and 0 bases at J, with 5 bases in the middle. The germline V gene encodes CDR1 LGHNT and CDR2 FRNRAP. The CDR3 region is CASGLIDSNQPQHF. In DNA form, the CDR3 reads TGTGCTAGTGGTTTGATCGATAGCAATCAGCCCCAGCATTTT. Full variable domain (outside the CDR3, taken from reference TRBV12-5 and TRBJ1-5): DARVTQTPRHKVTEMGQEVTMRCQPILGHNTVFWYRQTMMQGLELLAYFRNRAPLDDSGMPKDRFSAEMPDATLATLKIQPSEPRDSAVYFCASGLIDSNQPQHFGDGTRLSIL.

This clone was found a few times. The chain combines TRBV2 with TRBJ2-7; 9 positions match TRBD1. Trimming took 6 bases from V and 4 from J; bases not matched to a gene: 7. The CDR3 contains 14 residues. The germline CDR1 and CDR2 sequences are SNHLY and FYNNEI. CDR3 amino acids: CASRSQGAGYEQYF. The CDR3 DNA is TGTGCCAGCAGATCACAGGGGGCAGGTTACGAGCAGTACTTC.

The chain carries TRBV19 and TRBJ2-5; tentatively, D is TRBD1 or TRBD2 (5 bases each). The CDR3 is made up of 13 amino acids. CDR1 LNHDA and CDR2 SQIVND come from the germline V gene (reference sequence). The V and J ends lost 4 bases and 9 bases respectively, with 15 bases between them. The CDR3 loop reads CASSSRETGPQYF. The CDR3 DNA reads TGTGCCAGTAGTAGCCGGGAAACGGGGCCCCAGTACTTC. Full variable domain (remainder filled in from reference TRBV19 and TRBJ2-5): DGGITQSPKYLFRKEGQNVTLSCEQNLNHDAMYWYRQDPGQGLRLIYYSQIVNDFQKGDIAEGYSVSREKKESFPLTVTSAQKNPTAFYLCASSSRETGPQYFGPGTRLLVL.

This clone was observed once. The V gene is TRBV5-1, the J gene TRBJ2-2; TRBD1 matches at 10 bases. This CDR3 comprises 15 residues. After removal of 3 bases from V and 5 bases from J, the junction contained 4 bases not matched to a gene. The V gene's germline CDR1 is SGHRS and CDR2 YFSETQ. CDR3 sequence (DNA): TGCGCCAGCAGCTGGACAGGGGGAGGGACCGGGGAGCTGTTTTTT. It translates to CASSWTGGGTGELFF.

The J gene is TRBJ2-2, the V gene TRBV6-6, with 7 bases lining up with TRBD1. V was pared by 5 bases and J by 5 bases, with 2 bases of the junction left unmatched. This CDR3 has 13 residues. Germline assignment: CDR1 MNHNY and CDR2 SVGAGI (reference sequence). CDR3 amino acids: CASSPQGTGELFF. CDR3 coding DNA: TGTGCCAGCAGTCCACAGGGGACCGGGGAGCTGTTTTTT.

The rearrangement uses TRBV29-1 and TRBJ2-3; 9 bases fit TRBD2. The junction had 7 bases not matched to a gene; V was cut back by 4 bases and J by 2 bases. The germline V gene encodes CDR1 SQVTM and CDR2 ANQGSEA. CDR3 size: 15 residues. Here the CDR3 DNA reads TGCAGCGTTGGGAGGGTAGCGGGGGACACAGATACGCAGTATTTT. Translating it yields CSVGRVAGDTDTQYF.

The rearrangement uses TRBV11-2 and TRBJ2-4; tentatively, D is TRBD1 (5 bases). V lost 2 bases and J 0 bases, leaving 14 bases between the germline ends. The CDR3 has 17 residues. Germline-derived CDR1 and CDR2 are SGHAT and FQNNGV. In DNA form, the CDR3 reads TGTGCCAGCAGCTTATGGGGCCAGACCATAGCCAAAAACATTCAGTACTTC. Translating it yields CASSLWGQTIAKNIQYF.

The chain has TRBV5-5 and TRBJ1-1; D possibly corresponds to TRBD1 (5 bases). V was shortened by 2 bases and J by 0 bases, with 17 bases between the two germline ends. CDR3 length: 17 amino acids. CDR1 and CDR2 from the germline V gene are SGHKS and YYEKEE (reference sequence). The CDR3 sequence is CASSLGAGRRLNTEAFF. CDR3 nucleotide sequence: TGTGCCAGCAGCTTAGGGGCAGGGAGGAGACTGAACACTGAAGCTTTCTTT.

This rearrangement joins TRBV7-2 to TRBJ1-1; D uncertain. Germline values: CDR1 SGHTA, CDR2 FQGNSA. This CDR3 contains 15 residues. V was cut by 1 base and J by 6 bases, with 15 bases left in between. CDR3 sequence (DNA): TGTGCCAGCAGCTTAGTTCTGGTGGCATTCTCTGAAGCTTTCTTT. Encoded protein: CASSLVLVAFSEAFF.